Below, one TCR beta chain is given with its context. Its antigen is undetermined. TCRdb re-called the 5' RACE reads with MiXCR, one entry per CDR3 protein. The sample shows 300,000 to 400,000 distinct CDR3 sequences, approximately 22% of them seen only once. These data originate in a study of CD8 T cells in ankylosing spondylitis. The CDR3 consists of 14 residues. With 2 bases removed from V and 4 bases from J, the gap between germline ends came to 10 bases. Germline lookup yields CDR1 LGHDT and CDR2 YNNKEL (reference sequence). Study-wide results and limits: Reports of some motif variants in reactive arthritis synovial fluid and blood predate this one.

Sequencing used blood, either unsorted or a sorted T cell fraction (not recorded which). The origin of this receptor is a male donor with ankylosing spondylitis or in good health (not recorded which). J is TRBJ2-3 and V is TRBV3-1, with a weak D call TRBD2 (5 bases). Here the CDR3 DNA reads TGTGCCAGCAGCCAATCCGGACTTTCAGATACGCAGTATTTT. Translated: CASSQSGLSDTQYF.